The next 26 T cell receptor beta chains were all read from a single sample in a study of PD-1 blockade in mismatch repair-deficient tumors. Data came from immunoSEQ multiplex PCR; TCRdb stores just in-frame clones and leaves some out. The sample carries some 50,000 clones, over 60% recorded once. This specimen consisted of PBMCs, obtained before pembrolizumab treatment. Every receptor here comes from an adult with mismatch repair-deficient cancer.

The V gene is TRBV18, the J gene TRBJ1-1, with D uncertain. Trimming removed 1 base from V and 2 bases from J, with 11 bases in between. The CDR3 spans 15 residues. CDR1 and CDR2 (germline): KGHSH, LQKENI. Here the CDR3 reads CASSPLSDVNTEAFF. The DNA for the CDR3 is TGTGCCAGCTCACCACTGTCAGACGTTAACACTGAAGCTTTCTTT.

This clone was observed a few times. The chain couples TRBV28 to TRBJ2-5; D is perhaps TRBD1 or TRBD2 (5 bases each). The CDR3 spans 19 residues. V dropped 1 base and J dropped 0 bases, with 21 bases sitting between them. Germline values: CDR1 MDHEN, CDR2 SYDVKM. The CDR3 loop reads CASSLYSATGWRNQETQYF. CDR3 bases: TGTGCCAGCAGTTTATATAGTGCTACAGGATGGAGGAACCAAGAGACCCAGTACTTC.

The chain couples TRBV11-2 to TRBJ2-1; TRBD2 agrees at 8 bases. This CDR3 region has 16 residues. Trimming took 4 bases from V and 6 from J; bases not matched to a gene: 11. Germline V gives CDR1 SGHAT, CDR2 FQNNGV. CDR3 sequence reads: CASSSSPGLEGNEQFF. Written as DNA, the CDR3 is TGTGCCAGCAGCTCCTCGCCGGGACTAGAGGGCAATGAGCAGTTCTTC. Using reference TRBV11-2 and TRBJ2-1 for the parts outside the CDR3, the full variable domain is EAGVAQSPRYKIIEKRQSVAFWCNPISGHATLYWYQQILGQGPKLLIQFQNNGVVDDSQLPKDRFSAERLKGVDSTLKIQPAKLEDSAVYLCASSSSPGLEGNEQFFGPGTRLTVL.

The chain uses TRBV9 and TRBJ2-3; D gene unclear. This CDR3 is 14 amino acids long. The V gene lost 0 bases and the J gene lost 2 bases, with 7 bases spanning the gap. CDR1 SGDLS and CDR2 YYNGEE come from the germline V gene. The CDR3 spells CASSVAGTTDTQYF. The DNA for the CDR3 is TGTGCCAGCAGCGTAGCGGGTACCACAGATACGCAGTATTTT.

This chain connects TRBV13 to TRBJ2-2; 9 bases agree with TRBD2. V was clipped by 3 bases and J by 6 bases; unmatched bases: 5. This CDR3 is 15 amino acids long. Germline V gives CDR1 PRHDT, CDR2 FYEKMQ (reference sequence). In nucleotides, the CDR3 is TGTGCCAGCAGCTTGGCAGCGGGAGGCTCCGGGGAGCTGTTTTTT. Its protein is CASSLAAGGSGELFF.

V gene TRBV7-8 combines with J gene TRBJ1-1; 12 bases are a match to TRBD1. The ends lost 5 bases at V and 4 bases at J; junction bases unmatched: 2. From germline, CDR1 is SGHVS and CDR2 FQNEAQ. The CDR3 totals 14 residues. The chain's CDR3 is CASSPGQGATEAFF. The CDR3 DNA reads as TGTGCCAGCAGCCCGGGACAGGGGGCCACTGAAGCTTTCTTT.

The chain is built from TRBV7-2 and TRBJ2-7; D unclear. V shed 5 bases and J shed 7 bases, with 6 bases lying between them. Germline-derived CDR1 and CDR2 are SGHTA and FQGNSA. The CDR3 covers 10 residues. CDR3 sequence: CASSLREQYF. CDR3 coding DNA: TGTGCCAGCAGCCTCAGGGAGCAGTACTTC.

This chain uses TRBV6-6 with TRBJ1-5; perhaps TRBD1 as D (5 bases). The CDR3 is 15 residues long. In germline, CDR1 is MNHNY, CDR2 SVGAGI (reference sequence). V lost 0 bases and J 4 bases, leaving 10 bases between the germline ends. The CDR3 region has the DNA TGTGCCAGCAGTTACTCGAGGTGGGGGAATCAGCCCCAGCATTTT. Its translation: CASSYSRWGNQPQHF.

The chain couples TRBV11-3 to TRBJ2-7; D is possibly TRBD2 (6 bases). Germline V CDR1 and CDR2: SGHNT, YENEEA. The CDR3 contains 13 residues. V lost 6 bases, J lost 2 bases, and 11 bases lay in between. The CDR3 region has the DNA TGTGCCAGCAGTCCCGGCGGGGCCTACGAGCAGTACTTC. Protein sequence: CASSPGGAYEQYF.

The chain carries TRBV5-4 and TRBJ2-3; the D is unclear. The CDR3 spans 15 residues. The V gene lost 4 bases and the J gene lost 2 bases, with 14 bases spanning the gap. Germline V gene sequence: CDR1 SGHNT, CDR2 YYREEE (reference sequence). CDR3 sequence (DNA): TGTGCCAGCAGCAGGGTACTGGGGAACACAGATACGCAGTATTTT. This codes for CASSRVLGNTDTQYF.

The gene calls are TRBV6-4 and TRBJ2-1; no clear D. With 4 bases removed from V and 12 bases from J, the gap between germline ends came to 19 bases. Germline CDR1 reads MRHNA; CDR2 reads SNTAGT. This CDR3 spans 14 amino acids. The CDR3 DNA is TGTGCCAGCAGTGGATATAATGAGGCCGCCGGGCAGTTCTTC. Translation: CASSGYNEAAGQFF.

In its sample, this clone was seen a few times. CDR3 coding DNA: TGTGCTAGTGGTGCCGTGGGCGAGCAGTACTTC. As protein: CASGAVGEQYF. The chain couples TRBV12-5 to TRBJ2-7; D is undetermined. Trimming took off 5 bases at V and 6 bases at J, with 8 bases between the two ends. CDR1 is LGHNT, CDR2 FRNRAP, per germline. The CDR3 is made up of 11 amino acids.

The chain links TRBV5-1 to TRBJ2-7, with no clear D. Trimming shortened V by 1 base and J by 8 bases, and 19 bases separated the two germline ends. Germline lookup yields CDR1 SGHRS and CDR2 YFSETQ. The CDR3 extends over 15 amino acids. CDR3 amino acids: CASSLSSGRNIKQYF. CDR3 in DNA: TGCGCCAGCAGCTTGTCGTCAGGAAGGAATATCAAGCAGTACTTC.

The chain links TRBV2 to TRBJ1-3, with D maybe TRBD1 (5 bases). The germline V and J ends were trimmed by 8 bases and 0 bases, with 11 bases remaining between them. Per the germline V gene, CDR1 is SNHLY and CDR2 is FYNNEI. There are 14 residues in the CDR3. The CDR3 is CASQTETSGNTIYF. The CDR3 nucleotides read TGTGCCAGCCAGACAGAGACCTCTGGAAACACCATATATTTT. The variable domain in full, completed from reference TRBV2 and TRBJ1-3, reads EPEVTQTPSHQVTQMGQEVILRCVPISNHLYFYWYRQILGQKVEFLVSFYNNEISEKSEIFDDQFSVERPDGSNFTLKIRSTKLEDSAMYFCASQTETSGNTIYFGEGSWLTVV.

DNA for the CDR3: TGTGCCAGCAGTTGGGGGGCAGGGTCCTCGTCAGAGACCCAGTACTTC. Translation gives CASSWGAGSSSETQYF. The chain has TRBV6-5 and TRBJ2-5; D is perhaps TRBD1 or TRBD2 (6 bases each). The CDR3 spans 16 residues. CDR1 is MNHEY and CDR2 is SVGAGI in the germline V gene. V dropped 4 bases and J dropped 4 bases, with 19 bases sitting between them.

The CDR3 DNA reads as TGTGCTAGTGGCTATCGGGTAGATCGGGCTGAAGCTTTCTTT. Amino acids: CASGYRVDRAEAFF. The chain is built from TRBV12-5 and TRBJ1-1, with D uncertain. The CDR3 contains 14 residues. Trimming took off 6 bases at V and 6 bases at J, with 17 bases between the two ends. CDR1 LGHNT and CDR2 FRNRAP come from the germline V gene.

This chain's CDR3 is CASSQSVGASGRGRQFF. DNA for the CDR3: TGTGCCAGCAGCCAGTCCGTGGGGGCTAGCGGGAGAGGGCGGCAGTTCTTC. The V call is TRBV14, the J call TRBJ2-1; 10 bases line up with TRBD2. With V trimmed by 3 bases and J by 12 bases, 17 bases remained unmatched. The CDR3 sequence is 17 residues long. CDR1 is SGHDN and CDR2 is FVKESK in the germline V gene.

The V call is TRBV30, the J call TRBJ2-2; a weak D match, TRBD2 (6 bases). V was trimmed by 5 bases and J by 0 bases, leaving 10 bases between them. The CDR3 length is 14 residues. Germline CDR1 is GTSNPN and CDR2 is SVGIG (reference sequence). CDR3 in DNA: TGTGCCTGGGGGGGGACTGCGAACACCGGGGAGCTGTTTTTT. This sequence encodes CAWGGTANTGELFF.

This clone was seen more than once but under ten times. V and J are TRBV6-1 and TRBJ1-2; D remains unclear. The ends were cut back, 2 bases at V and 8 bases at J, with 6 bases in the middle. Germline-derived CDR1 and CDR2 are MNHNS and SASEGT. The CDR3 length is 11 residues. CDR3 coding DNA: TGTGCCAGCAGTGAAAATCCAGGCTACACCTTC. It specifies CASSENPGYTF.

The chain recombines TRBV10-1 with TRBJ1-1; a weak D match, TRBD1 (5 bases). This CDR3 contains 14 residues. V was cut by 4 bases and J by 3 bases, with 12 bases left in between. Germline V lookup: CDR1 WNHNN, CDR2 SYGVQD (reference sequence). DNA of the CDR3: TGCGCCAGCAGTGCTACAGGATATTACACTGAAGCTTTCTTT. Translation gives CASSATGYYTEAFF.

The chain carries TRBV19 and TRBJ1-1; TRBD1 might be the D (6 bases). The V gene lost 7 bases and the J gene lost 4 bases, with 13 bases spanning the gap. Looked up from germline, CDR1 is LNHDA and CDR2 is SQIVND (reference sequence). The length of the CDR3 is 13 residues. The CDR3 DNA reads TGTGCCAGTATCGACAGGCCCGGCACTGAAGCTTTCTTT. Its protein is CASIDRPGTEAFF.

This sequence joins TRBV18 and TRBJ1-1; D is unresolved. The CDR3 has 13 residues. The V and J ends lost 5 bases and 2 bases respectively, with 9 bases between them. Germline assignment: CDR1 KGHSH and CDR2 LQKENI. CDR3 in DNA: TGTGCCAGCTCAGGTGACCTCAACACTGAAGCTTTCTTT. This sequence encodes CASSGDLNTEAFF.

The chain joins TRBV5-1 to TRBJ1-2; D gene ambiguous. The length of the CDR3 is 15 residues. Germline V CDR1 and CDR2: SGHRS, YFSETQ. Trimming removed 0 bases from V and 0 bases from J, with 9 bases in between. The chain's CDR3 is CASSLDAAANYGYTF. In nucleotides, the CDR3 is TGCGCCAGCAGCTTGGACGCGGCAGCTAACTATGGCTACACCTTC.

The chain employs TRBV28 and TRBJ2-7; 7 bases align to TRBD1. From germline, CDR1 is MDHEN and CDR2 SYDVKM. The trim removed 4 bases at V and 2 bases at J, leaving 8 bases unmatched. This CDR3 contains 15 residues. In nucleotides, the CDR3 is TGTGCCAGCAGTTCCCCGGGACAGTTAACCTACGAGCAGTACTTC. As protein: CASSSPGQLTYEQYF.

The chain combines TRBV19 with TRBJ2-1; D is possibly TRBD2 (6 bases). V lost 3 bases and J lost 4, with 13 bases in between. The CDR3 spans 15 residues. The V gene's germline CDR1 is LNHDA and CDR2 SQIVND (reference sequence). The CDR3 coding sequence is TGTGCCAGTAGTATGGACGGGAGTAAGTACAATGAGCAGTTCTTC. Translating gives CASSMDGSKYNEQFF.

This chain uses TRBV19 with TRBJ1-2; the match to TRBD1 covers 9 bases. The V and J ends lost 3 bases and 8 bases, in that order; junction bases with no gene match: 4. There are 13 residues in the CDR3. Germline assignment: CDR1 LNHDA and CDR2 SQIVND (reference sequence). This CDR3 reads CASSMGQGWGYTF. The CDR3 DNA reads TGTGCCAGTAGTATGGGACAGGGATGGGGCTACACCTTC.